What follows is one T cell receptor (beta chain) and its context. The same CDR3 also results from other DNA sequences found in this sample. Original processing notes: For nucleated cells, counts were estimated from reference gene primer amplification. Measured with immunoSEQ multiplex PCR; TCRdb has only the in-frame clones, and not every one. Clone size and V and J calls were adopted from that table, with D and trimming inferred from the DNA. Among 350,000 to 550,000 clones listed, around 87% were seen once. The data derive from a study of blood T cell repertoires in COVID-19. Background on the study: Samples representing acute and convalescent COVID-19 were sourced from the United States, Italy and Spain.

Trimming at V came to 0 bases and at J to 2 bases, leaving 4 bases not matched to a gene. CDR1 is SGDLS, CDR2 YYNGEE, per germline. The CDR3 sequence is 15 residues long. The sample was PBMCs or T cells enriched from blood (not recorded which). This clonotype was obtained from a man aged 30-40 years who had recovered from COVID-19. The chain has TRBV9 and TRBJ2-7, with 8 bases lining up with TRBD2. The CDR3 DNA reads TGTGCCAGCAGCGTAGGGGCGGGAGGTCCCTACGAGCAGTACTTC. It translates to CASSVGAGGPYEQYF. Looking up the rest from reference TRBV9 and TRBJ2-7 gives the full variable domain: DSGVTQTPKHLITATGQRVTLRCSPRSGDLSVYWYQQSLDQGLQFLIQYYNGEERAKGNILERFSAQQFPDLHSELNLSSLELGDSALYFCASSVGAGGPYEQYFGPGTRLTVT.